This T cell receptor (beta chain) was sequenced in a study of cytomegalovirus exposure and HLA in healthy donors. With V trimmed by 5 bases and J by 7 bases, 9 bases remained unmatched. The CDR3 has 15 residues. Per the germline V gene, CDR1 is MNHEY and CDR2 is SVGAGI. Only a few counts were recorded for this clone. Vbeta (60) and Jbeta (13) primers were used in the PCR. This table comes from immunoSEQ multiplex PCR, and its TCRdb copy is limited to in-frame clones, with some not included. The profile shows about 190,000 clones, roughly 80% of them singletons. The receptor was derived from a woman aged 30 to 39 in good health and CMV-seropositive. The chain combines TRBV6-5 with TRBJ1-2, with 11 bases aligning to TRBD1. The sample consisted of PBMCs. The CDR3 here is CASSRYAGTGGGYTF. The CDR3 region has the DNA TGTGCCAGCAGTCGGTATGCCGGGACAGGGGGTGGCTACACCTTC.